This T cell receptor (beta chain) comes out of a study of glioma-infiltrating T cells after dendritic cell vaccination. About the study: Autologous tumor lysate was loaded overnight onto monocyte-derived dendritic cells grown less than 8 days with IL-4 and GM-CSF.

The primer mix had 60 V beta and 13 J beta primers. The table came from immunoSEQ multiplex PCR; TCRdb's copy has only in-frame clones and leaves some out. The top ten clones hold around 2.9% of a sample with some 100,000 clones, more than 75% of them seen once. After removal of 0 bases from V and 8 bases from J, the junction contained 4 bases not matched to a gene. Germline CDR1 reads SGHTA; CDR2 reads FQGNSA. The CDR3 is made up of 15 amino acids. None of the glioblastoma patients had an isocitrate dehydrogenase mutation. PBMC sampling occurred before vaccination, two weeks after the third dose, and at progression.

Sequenced material: blood, taken before dendritic cell vaccination. V and J are TRBV7-2 and TRBJ2-3; 11 bases are a match to TRBD2. The TCR was taken from a human donor with glioblastoma. The CDR3 nucleotides are TGTGCCAGCAGCTTAGCGACTAGCGGGATAGGTACGCAGTATTTT. Encoded protein: CASSLATSGIGTQYF.